These 10 T cell receptor beta chains were all obtained from the same sample, sequenced in a study of T cell responses to AZD1222 COVID-19 vaccine. Only in-frame clones appear in the TCRdb table, and some are missing; sequencing was by immunoSEQ multiplex PCR. The sample carries 160,000 or so clones, about 87% recorded once. Sequencing used peripheral blood, obtained 28 days after the second AZD1222 dose. Receptors were obtained from an adult who received the AZD1222 COVID-19 vaccine.

The genes are TRBV7-2 and TRBJ1-5, with 7 bases lining up with TRBD1. This CDR3 is 15 amino acids long. V shed 4 bases, J shed 4 bases, and the junction held 7 bases outside the gene matches. Germline V gene data show CDR1 as SGHTA and CDR2 as FQGNSA. CDR3 sequence (DNA): TGTGCCAGCAGCTCTAACAGGGGAGGTAATCAGCCCCAGCATTTT. Translated, it gives CASSSNRGGNQPQHF.

The chain employs TRBV28 and TRBJ2-7, with no clear D. Deletions cut 5 bases from V and 1 base from J, with 12 bases between. The CDR3 is made up of 14 amino acids. Germline V gives CDR1 MDHEN, CDR2 SYDVKM. The CDR3: CASSLGVWSYEQYF. Written as DNA, the CDR3 is TGTGCCAGCAGTCTAGGAGTGTGGTCCTACGAGCAGTACTTC. The full variable domain, in which reference TRBV28 and TRBJ2-7 provide the parts outside the CDR3, is DVKVTQSSRYLVKRTGEKVFLECVQDMDHENMFWYRQDPGLGLRLIYFSYDVKMKEKGDIPEGYSVSREKKERFSLILESASTNQTSMYLCASSLGVWSYEQYFGPGTRLTVT.

V is TRBV5-1 and J is TRBJ2-7; D is undetermined. This CDR3 spans 13 amino acids. Trimming took 4 bases from V and 6 from J, leaving 14 bases between them. Germline lookup yields CDR1 SGHRS and CDR2 YFSETQ. CDR3 sequence reads: CASSPFGGFEQYF. The CDR3 nucleotides read TGCGCCAGCAGCCCTTTTGGTGGGTTCGAGCAGTACTTC.

The chain combines TRBV29-1 with TRBJ2-1, with TRBD2 matching over 12 bases. Germline CDR1 is SQVTM and CDR2 is ANQGSEA. The CDR3 consists of 14 residues. J was trimmed by 7 bases and V by 7 bases; bases with no gene match: 8. CDR3 residues: CSGVLAGGKNEQFF. CDR3 sequence (DNA): TGCAGCGGGGTACTAGCGGGAGGAAAGAATGAGCAGTTCTTC.

The V call is TRBV7-2, the J call TRBJ1-6; unclear D gene. With 3 bases removed from V and 9 bases from J, the gap between germline ends came to 9 bases. The germline V gene encodes CDR1 SGHTA and CDR2 FQGNSA. The CDR3 spans 13 residues. The CDR3 loop is CASSFPKISPLHF. CDR3 coding DNA: TGTGCCAGCAGCTTCCCGAAGATTTCACCCCTCCACTTT.

This chain connects TRBV28 to TRBJ1-4; D unresolved. The V and J ends lost 7 bases and 8 bases respectively, with 17 bases between them. CDR3 size: 14 residues. The germline gives CDR1 MDHEN, CDR2 SYDVKM. The CDR3 DNA reads TGTGCCAGCAAAGTCAGGAGACTGGGGGAAAAACTGTTTTTT. It specifies CASKVRRLGEKLFF.

The chain employs TRBV6-4 and TRBJ1-6; 8 nucleotides agree with TRBD1. The CDR3 loop spans 15 amino acids. Trimming took 6 bases from V and 10 from J; bases not matched to a gene: 11. The germline gives CDR1 MRHNA, CDR2 SNTAGT. This chain's CDR3 is CASRGEAGGKSPLHF. The CDR3 nucleotides are TGTGCCAGCAGAGGGGAGGCAGGGGGCAAATCACCCCTCCACTTT.

In this sample, this clone turned up once. V is TRBV27 and J is TRBJ1-3, with a tentative D call TRBD1 (5 bases). V lost 2 bases and J 3 bases, leaving 11 bases between the germline ends. Germline V gene data show CDR1 as MNHEY and CDR2 as SMNVEV (reference sequence). The CDR3 is 15 residues long. The CDR3 region has the DNA TGTGCCAGCAGTTTAACGGGGCTCGGTGGAAACACCATATATTTT. Translation: CASSLTGLGGNTIYF.

V and J are TRBV2 and TRBJ1-2; perhaps TRBD1 as D (6 bases). The germline V and J ends were trimmed by 6 bases and 3 bases, with 17 bases remaining between them. This CDR3 is built from 15 residues. From germline, CDR1 is SNHLY and CDR2 FYNNEI. Here the CDR3 DNA reads TGTGCCAGCAGCTTCAGGGGAAGCAGGTACTATGGCTACACCTTC. Amino acid sequence: CASSFRGSRYYGYTF.

V gene TRBV12-3 or TRBV12-4 combines with J gene TRBJ1-2, with TRBD1 matching over 7 bases. This CDR3 is 12 amino acids long. With V trimmed by 6 bases and J by 9 bases, 7 bases remained unmatched. As DNA, the CDR3 is TGTGCCAGCAGCCGGGACAGCTTCAGCTACACCTTC. Its protein is CASSRDSFSYTF.